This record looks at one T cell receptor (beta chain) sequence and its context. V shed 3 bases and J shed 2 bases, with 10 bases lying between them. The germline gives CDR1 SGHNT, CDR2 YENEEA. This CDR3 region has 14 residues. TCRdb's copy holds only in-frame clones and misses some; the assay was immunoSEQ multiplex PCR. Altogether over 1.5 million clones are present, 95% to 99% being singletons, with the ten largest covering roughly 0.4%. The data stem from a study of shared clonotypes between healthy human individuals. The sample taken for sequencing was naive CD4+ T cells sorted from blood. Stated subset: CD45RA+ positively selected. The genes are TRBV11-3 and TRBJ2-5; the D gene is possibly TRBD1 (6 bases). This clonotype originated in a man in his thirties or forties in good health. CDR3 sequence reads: CASSFGRGQETQYF. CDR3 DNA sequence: TGTGCCAGCAGCTTCGGTAGGGGGCAAGAGACCCAGTACTTC.